This paragraph reports one T cell receptor (beta chain). Its antigen is unidentified. This sample stems from a study of cytomegalovirus exposure and HLA in healthy donors. Turning to the study itself: About 179 million T cells yielded around 120 million unique TCR beta sequences in earlier analysis.

Broader study findings: Investigators reported fewer than 200 TCR beta chains as tied to cytomegalovirus. V segments that were indistinguishable, TRBV6-2 and TRBV6-3 among them, were omitted from analysis. Reports showed the classifier diagnosing cytomegalovirus status with high specificity and sensitivity.

V was pared by 6 bases and J by 1 base, with 10 bases between. The CDR3 consists of 13 residues. The germline V gene encodes CDR1 SNHLY and CDR2 FYNNEI. PCR involved 60 Vbeta and 13 Jbeta primers. The table came from immunoSEQ multiplex PCR; TCRdb's copy has only in-frame clones and leaves some out. The sample has under 200,000 clones; approximately 79% are singletons. The specimen sequenced was PBMCs. The sequence came from a woman aged 40 to 50 in good health and CMV-seronegative. The V and J genes are TRBV2 and TRBJ2-7, with D maybe TRBD1 (7 bases). CDR3 coding DNA: TGTGCCAGCAGGGAGGGACAGTCCTACGAGCAGTACTTC. Translating gives CASREGQSYEQYF.